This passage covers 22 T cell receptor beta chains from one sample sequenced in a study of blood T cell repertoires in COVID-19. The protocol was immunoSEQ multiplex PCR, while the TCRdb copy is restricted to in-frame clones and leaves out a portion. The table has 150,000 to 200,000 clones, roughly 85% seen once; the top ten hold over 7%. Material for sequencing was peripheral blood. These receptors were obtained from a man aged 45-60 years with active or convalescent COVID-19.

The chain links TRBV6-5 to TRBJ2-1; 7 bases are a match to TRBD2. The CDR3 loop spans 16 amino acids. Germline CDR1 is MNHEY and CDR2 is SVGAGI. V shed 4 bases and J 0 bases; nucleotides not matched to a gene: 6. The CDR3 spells CASSSHSGFSYNEQFF. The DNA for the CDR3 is TGTGCCAGCAGTTCCCATAGCGGGTTCTCCTACAATGAGCAGTTCTTC.

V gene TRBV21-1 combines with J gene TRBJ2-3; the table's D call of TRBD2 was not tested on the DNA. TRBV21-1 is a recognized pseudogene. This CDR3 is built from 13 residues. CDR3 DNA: TGTGCCAGCAGCCGGGGAGGCGAAGATACGCAGTATTTT. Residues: CASSRGGEDTQYF.

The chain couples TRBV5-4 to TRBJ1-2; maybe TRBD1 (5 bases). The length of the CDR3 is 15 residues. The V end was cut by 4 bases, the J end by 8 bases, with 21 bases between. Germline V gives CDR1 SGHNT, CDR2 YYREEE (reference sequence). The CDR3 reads CASSVSWGDSGGYTF. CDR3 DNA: TGTGCCAGCAGCGTTAGTTGGGGGGACTCTGGAGGCTACACCTTC.

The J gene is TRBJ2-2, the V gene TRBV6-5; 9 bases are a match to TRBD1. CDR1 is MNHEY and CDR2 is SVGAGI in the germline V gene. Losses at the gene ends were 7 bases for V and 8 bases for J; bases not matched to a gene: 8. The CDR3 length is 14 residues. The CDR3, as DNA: TGTGCCAGCAATACGGGACAGGGAAGTGGGGAGCTGTTTTTT. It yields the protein CASNTGQGSGELFF.

CDR3 residues: CASSQGLAGGPNTQYF. CDR3 sequence (DNA): TGCGCCAGCAGCCAAGGACTAGCGGGGGGGCCGAATACGCAGTATTTT. The V call is TRBV4-3, the J call TRBJ2-3, with TRBD2 identical over 14 bases. Germline V lookup: CDR1 LGHNA, CDR2 YSLEER. The CDR3 length is 16 residues. The V gene end was trimmed by 1 base and the J gene end by 7 bases; junction bases not matched to a gene: 4.

The CDR3 protein is CASSEAEGGAYNSPLHF. CDR3 nucleotides: TGTGCCAGCAGTGAAGCGGAGGGGGGGGCGTATAATTCACCCCTCCACTTT. The chain carries TRBV6-1 and TRBJ1-6; tentatively, D is TRBD1 (6 bases). Germline CDR1 is MNHNS and CDR2 is SASEGT. CDR3 length: 17 amino acids. Trimming cost V 0 bases and J 4 bases, with 13 bases left between them.

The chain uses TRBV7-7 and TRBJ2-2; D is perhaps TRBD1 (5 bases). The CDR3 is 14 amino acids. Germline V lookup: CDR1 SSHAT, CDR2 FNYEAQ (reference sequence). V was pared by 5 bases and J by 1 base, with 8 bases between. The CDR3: CASSRGQNTGELFF. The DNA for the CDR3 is TGTGCCAGCAGCCGCGGACAGAACACCGGGGAGCTGTTTTTT.

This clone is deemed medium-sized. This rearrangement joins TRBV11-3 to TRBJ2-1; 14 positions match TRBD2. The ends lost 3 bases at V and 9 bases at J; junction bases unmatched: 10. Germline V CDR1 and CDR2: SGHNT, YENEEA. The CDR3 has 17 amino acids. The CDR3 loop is CASSLGTSGRKGGEQFF. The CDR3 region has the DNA TGTGCCAGCAGCTTGGGGACTAGCGGGAGAAAGGGTGGTGAGCAGTTCTTC.

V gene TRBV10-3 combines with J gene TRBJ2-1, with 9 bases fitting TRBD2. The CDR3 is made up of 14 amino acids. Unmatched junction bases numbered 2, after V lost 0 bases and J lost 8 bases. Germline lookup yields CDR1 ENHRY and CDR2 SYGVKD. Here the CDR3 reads CAISESLAGHEQFF. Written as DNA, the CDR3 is TGTGCCATCAGTGAGTCGCTAGCGGGGCATGAGCAGTTCTTC.

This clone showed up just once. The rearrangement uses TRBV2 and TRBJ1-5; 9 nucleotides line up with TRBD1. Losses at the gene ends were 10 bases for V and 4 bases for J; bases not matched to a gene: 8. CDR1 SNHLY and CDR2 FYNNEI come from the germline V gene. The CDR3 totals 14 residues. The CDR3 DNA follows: TGTGCCATTGGGACAGGGATGGGGAATCAGCCCCAGCATTTT. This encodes CAIGTGMGNQPQHF. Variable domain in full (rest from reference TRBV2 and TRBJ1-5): EPEVTQTPSHQVTQMGQEVILRCVPISNHLYFYWYRQILGQKVEFLVSFYNNEISEKSEIFDDQFSVERPDGSNFTLKIRSTKLEDSAMYFCAIGTGMGNQPQHFGDGTRLSIL.

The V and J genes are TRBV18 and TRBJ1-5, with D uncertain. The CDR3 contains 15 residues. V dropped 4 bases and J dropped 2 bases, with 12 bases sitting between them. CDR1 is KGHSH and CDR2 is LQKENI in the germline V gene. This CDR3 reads CASSQGGPRNQPQHF. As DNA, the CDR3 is TGTGCCAGCTCACAGGGAGGTCCGCGCAATCAGCCCCAGCATTTT.

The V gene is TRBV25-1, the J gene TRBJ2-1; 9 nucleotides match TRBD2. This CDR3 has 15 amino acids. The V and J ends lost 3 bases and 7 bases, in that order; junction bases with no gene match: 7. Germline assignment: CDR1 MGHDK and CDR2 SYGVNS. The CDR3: CASSDLAGRWNEQFF. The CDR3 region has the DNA TGTGCCAGCAGTGACCTAGCGGGGAGGTGGAATGAGCAGTTCTTC.

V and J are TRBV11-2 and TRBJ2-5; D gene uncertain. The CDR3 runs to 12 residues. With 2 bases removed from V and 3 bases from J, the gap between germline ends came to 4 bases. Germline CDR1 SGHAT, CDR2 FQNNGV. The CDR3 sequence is CASSLFEETQYF. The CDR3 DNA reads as TGTGCCAGCAGCTTATTCGAAGAGACCCAGTACTTC.

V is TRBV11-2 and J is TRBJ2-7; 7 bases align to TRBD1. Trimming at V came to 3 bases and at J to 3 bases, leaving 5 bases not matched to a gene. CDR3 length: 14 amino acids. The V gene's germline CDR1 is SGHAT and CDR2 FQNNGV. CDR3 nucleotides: TGTGCCAGCAGCTTCTTCCGACAGGGCTACGAGCAGTACTTC. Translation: CASSFFRQGYEQYF. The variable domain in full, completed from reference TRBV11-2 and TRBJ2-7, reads EAGVAQSPRYKIIEKRQSVAFWCNPISGHATLYWYQQILGQGPKLLIQFQNNGVVDDSQLPKDRFSAERLKGVDSTLKIQPAKLEDSAVYLCASSFFRQGYEQYFGPGTRLTVT.

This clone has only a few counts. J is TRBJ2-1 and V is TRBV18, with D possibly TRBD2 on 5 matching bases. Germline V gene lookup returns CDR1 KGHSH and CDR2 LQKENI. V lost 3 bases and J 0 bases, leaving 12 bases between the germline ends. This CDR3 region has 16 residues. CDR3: CASSPPRANSYNEQFF. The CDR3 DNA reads TGTGCCAGCTCACCCCCGAGGGCCAACTCCTACAATGAGCAGTTCTTC. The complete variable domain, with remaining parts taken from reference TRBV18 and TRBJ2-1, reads NAGVMQNPRHLVRRRGQEARLRCSPMKGHSHVYWYRQLPEEGLKFMVYLQKENIIDESGMPKERFSAEFPKEGPSILRIQQVVRGDSAAYFCASSPPRANSYNEQFFGPGTRLTVL.

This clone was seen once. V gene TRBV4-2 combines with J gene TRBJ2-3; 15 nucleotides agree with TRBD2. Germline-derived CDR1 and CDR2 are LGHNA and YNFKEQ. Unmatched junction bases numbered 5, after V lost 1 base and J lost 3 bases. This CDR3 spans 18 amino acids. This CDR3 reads CASSQGTSGGARTDTQYF. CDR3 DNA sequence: TGTGCCAGCAGCCAAGGGACTAGCGGGGGGGCCAGGACAGATACGCAGTATTTT.

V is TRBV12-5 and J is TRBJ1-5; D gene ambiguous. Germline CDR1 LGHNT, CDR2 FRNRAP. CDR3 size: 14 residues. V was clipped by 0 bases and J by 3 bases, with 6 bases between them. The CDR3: CASGLVQNNQPQHF. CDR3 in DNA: TGTGCTAGTGGTTTGGTACAGAACAATCAGCCCCAGCATTTT. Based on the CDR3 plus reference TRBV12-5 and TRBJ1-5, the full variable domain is DARVTQTPRHKVTEMGQEVTMRCQPILGHNTVFWYRQTMMQGLELLAYFRNRAPLDDSGMPKDRFSAEMPDATLATLKIQPSEPRDSAVYFCASGLVQNNQPQHFGDGTRLSIL.

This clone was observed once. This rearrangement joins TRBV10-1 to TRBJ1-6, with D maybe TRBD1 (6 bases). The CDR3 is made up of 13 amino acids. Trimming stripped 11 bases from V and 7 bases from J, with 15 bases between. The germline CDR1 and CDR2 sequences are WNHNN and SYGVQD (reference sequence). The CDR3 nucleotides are TGCGCCTCCGCCACCAGGGGAAATTCACCCCTCCACTTT. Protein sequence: CASATRGNSPLHF.

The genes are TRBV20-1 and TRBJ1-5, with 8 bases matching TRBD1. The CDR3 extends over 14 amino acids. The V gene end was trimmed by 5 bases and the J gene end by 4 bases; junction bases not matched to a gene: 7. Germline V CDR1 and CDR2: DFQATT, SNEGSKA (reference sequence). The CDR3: CSAGDRGLNQPQHF. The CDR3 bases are TGCAGTGCTGGTGACAGGGGCTTGAATCAGCCCCAGCATTTT.

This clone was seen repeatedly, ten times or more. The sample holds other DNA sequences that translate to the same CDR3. This chain's CDR3 is CASSLGPNQPQHF. DNA for the CDR3: TGTGCCAGCAGCTTAGGGCCAAATCAGCCCCAGCATTTT. The chain employs TRBV7-2 and TRBJ1-5; D not certain. Trimming took 1 base from V and 4 from J, leaving 5 bases between them. Germline lookup yields CDR1 SGHTA and CDR2 FQGNSA. The CDR3 is made up of 13 amino acids.

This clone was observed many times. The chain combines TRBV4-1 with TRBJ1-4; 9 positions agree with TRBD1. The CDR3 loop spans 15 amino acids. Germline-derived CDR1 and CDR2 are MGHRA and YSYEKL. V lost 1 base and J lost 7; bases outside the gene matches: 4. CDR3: CASSQGVTGGEKLFF. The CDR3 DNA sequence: TGCGCCAGCAGCCAAGGTGTGACAGGGGGTGAAAAACTGTTTTTT.

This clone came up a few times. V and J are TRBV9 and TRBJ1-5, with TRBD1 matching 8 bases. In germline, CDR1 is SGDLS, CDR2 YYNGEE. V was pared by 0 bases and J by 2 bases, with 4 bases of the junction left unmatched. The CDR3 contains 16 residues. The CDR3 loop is CASSVAGQEGNQPQHF. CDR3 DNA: TGTGCCAGCAGCGTAGCGGGACAGGAAGGCAATCAGCCCCAGCATTTT.